This T cell receptor beta chain was documented in a study of shared clonotypes between healthy human individuals. CDR1 is LNHDA and CDR2 is SQIVND in the germline V gene (reference sequence). V was trimmed by 5 bases and J by 2 bases, leaving 12 bases between them. This CDR3 comprises 14 residues. Repertoires were generated with immunoSEQ multiplex PCR, while TCRdb's copy carries only in-frame clones and drops some. Among over 700,000 clones listed, roughly 72% were seen once. The TCR comes from a woman in her twenties or thirties in good health. The sequenced material came from memory CD4+ T cells sorted from blood. Subset defined: CD45RA-negative fraction. The V call is TRBV19, the J call TRBJ1-2; D is uncertain. For the CDR3, the DNA is TGTGCCAGTAGTGGGCGGCATCCCAACTATGGCTACACCTTC. As protein: CASSGRHPNYGYTF.